This T cell receptor (beta chain) was observed in a study of shared T cell receptors in the human thymus. Germline V CDR1 and CDR2: SGHKS, YYEKEE (reference sequence). The V gene lost 1 base and the J gene lost 2 bases, with 13 bases spanning the gap. This CDR3 comprises 15 residues. The table came from immunoSEQ multiplex PCR; TCRdb's copy has only in-frame clones and leaves some out. Counted here are 650,000 to 950,000 clones, approximately 83% occurring once; the ten biggest clones make up 0.008% to 0.011%. This sample was shared with a second study, whose subject was human thymus T cells.

This clonotype was sampled from a girl younger than two with a congenital heart defect. The chain carries TRBV5-5 and TRBJ2-7; D is undetermined. The specimen sequenced was thymocytes. CDR3 loop: CASSLYFYRTYEQYF. DNA for the CDR3: TGTGCCAGCAGCTTGTATTTCTACAGAACCTACGAGCAGTACTTC.